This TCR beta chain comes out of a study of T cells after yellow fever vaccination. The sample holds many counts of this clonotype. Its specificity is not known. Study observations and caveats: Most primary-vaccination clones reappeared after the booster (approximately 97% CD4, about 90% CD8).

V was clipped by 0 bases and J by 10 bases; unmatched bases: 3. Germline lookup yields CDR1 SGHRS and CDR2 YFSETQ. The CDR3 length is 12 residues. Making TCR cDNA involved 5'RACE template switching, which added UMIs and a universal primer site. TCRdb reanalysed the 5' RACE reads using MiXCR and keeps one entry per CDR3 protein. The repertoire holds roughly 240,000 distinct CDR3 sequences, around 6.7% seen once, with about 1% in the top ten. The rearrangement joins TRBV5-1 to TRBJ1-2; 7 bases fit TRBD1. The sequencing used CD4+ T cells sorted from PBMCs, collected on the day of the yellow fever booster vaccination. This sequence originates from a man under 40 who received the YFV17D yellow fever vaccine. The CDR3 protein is CASSLDRGDYTF. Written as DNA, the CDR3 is TGCGCCAGCAGCTTGGACAGGGGTGACTACACCTTC.